The 11 T cell receptor beta chains presented below share a single source sample, sequenced in a study of blood T cell repertoires in COVID-19. Sequencing used immunoSEQ multiplex PCR; TCRdb keeps in-frame clones, though not all of them. The table has a few hundred thousand clones, approximately 90% seen once. Sequencing input: PBMCs or T cells enriched from blood (not recorded which). The receptors derive from a woman aged 18-35 years who had recovered from COVID-19.

The V and J genes are TRBV30 and TRBJ1-5; 9 bases align to TRBD1. From germline, CDR1 is GTSNPN and CDR2 SVGIG (reference sequence). CDR3 length: 17 residues. Losses at the gene ends were 3 bases for V and 1 base for J; bases not matched to a gene: 10. CDR3 nucleotides: TGTGCCTGGAGCAGGCATCTCGGGACAGGGAGCAATCAGCCCCAGCATTTT. Translated, it gives CAWSRHLGTGSNQPQHF.

V usage is TRBV5-1 and J usage is TRBJ2-3; 8 bases line up with TRBD2. This CDR3 is 13 amino acids long. After removal of 6 bases from V and 3 bases from J, the junction contained 3 bases not matched to a gene. Germline assignment: CDR1 SGHRS and CDR2 YFSETQ. CDR3 nucleotides: TGCGCCAGCACGGCGGGGGGTACAGATACGCAGTATTTT. It yields the protein CASTAGGTDTQYF.

The V and J genes are TRBV5-6 and TRBJ2-7; 13 nucleotides line up with TRBD2. Germline CDR1 is SGHDT and CDR2 is YYEEEE. The ends lost 2 bases at V and 3 bases at J; junction bases unmatched: 5. The CDR3 length is 16 residues. CDR3 amino acids: CASSLGLAGVYYEQYF. DNA of the CDR3: TGTGCCAGCAGCTTAGGACTAGCGGGAGTTTACTACGAGCAGTACTTC.

The rearrangement links TRBV4-3 to TRBJ2-1; TRBD2 matches 14 bases. V shed 4 bases and J 8 bases; nucleotides not matched to a gene: 13. The CDR3 contains 18 residues. The germline gives CDR1 LGHNA, CDR2 YSLEER. CDR3 in amino acids: CASSPLPGLAGENDEQFF. CDR3 DNA: TGCGCCAGCAGCCCCCTCCCGGGACTAGCGGGAGAAAACGATGAGCAGTTCTTC.

The chain uses TRBV28 and TRBJ1-1; D is perhaps TRBD1 (5 bases). From germline, CDR1 is MDHEN and CDR2 SYDVKM. CDR3 length: 15 amino acids. With 2 bases removed from V and 9 bases from J, the gap between germline ends came to 19 bases. CDR3 amino acids: CASSLPGGTEQKAFF. CDR3 coding DNA: TGTGCCAGCAGTTTACCGGGCGGGACGGAACAAAAAGCTTTCTTT.

The table lists this clone with a few counts. The chain links TRBV7-9 to TRBJ2-7; maybe TRBD1 (6 bases). Germline V gene lookup returns CDR1 SEHNR and CDR2 FQNEAQ (reference sequence). V was pared by 5 bases and J by 2 bases, with 13 bases between. CDR3 size: 14 residues. CDR3 coding DNA: TGTGCCAGCAGCCTAGGACAGTTACCCTACGAGCAGTACTTC. Protein sequence: CASSLGQLPYEQYF.

V is TRBV4-1 and J is TRBJ1-1, with unresolved D. The CDR3 is 16 residues long. The germline V gene encodes CDR1 MGHRA and CDR2 YSYEKL. V gave up 0 bases and J gave up 8 bases, with 19 bases separating them. The CDR3 protein is CASSQDSAGRSAEAFF. The CDR3 nucleotides are TGCGCCAGCAGCCAAGATTCAGCCGGTAGGAGCGCCGAAGCTTTCTTT.

The chain employs TRBV7-9 and TRBJ2-2; TRBD1 matches 9 bases. The CDR3 spans 14 residues. Germline loops: CDR1 SEHNR, CDR2 FQNEAQ (reference sequence). V lost 4 bases, J lost 5 bases, and 2 bases stayed unmatched. The CDR3 region has the DNA TGTGCCAGCAGCTGGGGGACAGGGACCGGGGAGCTGTTTTTT. Translating it yields CASSWGTGTGELFF. Together with reference TRBV7-9 and TRBJ2-2, the CDR3 gives the full variable domain: DTGVSQNPRHKITKRGQNVTFRCDPISEHNRLYWYRQTLGQGPEFLTYFQNEAQLEKSRLLSDRFSAERPKGSFSTLEIQRTEQGDSAMYLCASSWGTGTGELFFGEGSRLTVL.

The chain uses TRBV10-3 and TRBJ2-3, with 9 bases fitting TRBD2. The ends lost 2 bases at V and 0 bases at J; junction bases unmatched: 6. Per the germline V gene, CDR1 is ENHRY and CDR2 is SYGVKD. This CDR3 region has 17 residues. The CDR3: CAISERAGGPSTDTQYF. The DNA of the CDR3 is TGTGCCATCAGTGAGAGAGCGGGGGGCCCTAGCACAGATACGCAGTATTTT.

This clone appeared a single time. The chain employs TRBV5-4 and TRBJ1-1, with D perhaps matching TRBD1 (5 bases). In germline, CDR1 is SGHNT, CDR2 YYREEE (reference sequence). This CDR3 has 14 amino acids. Trimming removed 1 base at V and 2 bases at J, with 9 bases between. The CDR3 sequence is CASSLTGINTEAFF. DNA for the CDR3: TGTGCCAGCAGCTTGACAGGAATAAACACTGAAGCTTTCTTT.

V usage is TRBV2 and J usage is TRBJ1-4, with TRBD1 matching 8 bases. Germline assignment: CDR1 SNHLY and CDR2 FYNNEI. This CDR3 spans 14 amino acids. The V and J ends lost 6 bases and 4 bases, in that order; junction bases with no gene match: 4. The CDR3 loop is CASRADRVNEKLFF. The CDR3 DNA follows: TGTGCCAGCAGGGCGGACAGGGTTAATGAAAAACTGTTTTTT.